The 6 T cell receptor beta chains below come from one sample, sequenced in a study of OX40 agonist ivuxolimab in advanced cancers. Generated by immunoSEQ multiplex PCR, the TCRdb table keeps only in-frame clones and is missing some. The table lists roughly 92,000 clones, roughly nine tenths of them singletons, with roughly 8.9% in the top ten. The material sequenced was CD4+ or CD8+ T cells sorted from blood, taken in a trial of the OX40 agonist ivuxolimab. Every receptor here comes from an adult with an advanced solid tumor such as melanoma, head and neck, liver or kidney cancer.

J is TRBJ2-7 and V is TRBV4-1; possible D gene TRBD2, 6 bases. The V end was cut by 1 base, the J end by 6 bases, with 10 bases between. Germline CDR1 MGHRA, CDR2 YSYEKL. The CDR3 covers 13 residues. The CDR3 protein is CASSQGRDGEQYF. As DNA, the CDR3 is TGCGCCAGCAGCCAAGGGAGGGACGGCGAGCAGTACTTC.

The chain joins TRBV7-3 to TRBJ1-5; TRBD1 aligns across 8 bases. There are 18 residues in the CDR3. J lost 0 bases, V lost 1 base, and 8 bases had no gene match. The V gene's germline CDR1 is SGHTA and CDR2 FQGTGA. The CDR3 is CASSLRTGFGYSNQPQHF. For the CDR3, the DNA is TGTGCCAGCAGCTTAAGGACAGGGTTTGGATATAGCAATCAGCCCCAGCATTTT. Full variable domain (rest looked up from reference TRBV7-3 and TRBJ1-5): GAGVSQTPSNKVTEKGKYVELRCDPISGHTALYWYRQSLGQGPEFLIYFQGTGAADDSGLPNDRFFAVRPEGSVSTLKIQRTERGDSAVYLCASSLRTGFGYSNQPQHFGDGTRLSIL.

This clone was counted a single time. The chain joins TRBV27 to TRBJ2-2, with 12 nucleotides matching TRBD1. The length of the CDR3 is 15 residues. Germline CDR1 reads MNHEY; CDR2 reads SMNVEV (reference sequence). V was pared by 7 bases and J by 7 bases, with 7 bases of the junction left unmatched. CDR3 in DNA: TGTGCCAGCAACCGGGACAGGGGGCTGCACGGGGAGCTGTTTTTT. Amino acid sequence: CASNRDRGLHGELFF.

V and J are TRBV30 and TRBJ2-5; 9 positions agree with TRBD1. V was pared by 5 bases and J by 5 bases, with 6 bases of the junction left unmatched. Germline V gene data show CDR1 as GTSNPN and CDR2 as SVGIG (reference sequence). The CDR3 sequence is 13 residues long. The CDR3 nucleotides are TGTGCCTGGGATACAGGGGGCGAGGAGACCCAGTACTTC. Translating gives CAWDTGGEETQYF.

Concerning this clone: This sample also contains other DNA sequences that code for the same CDR3. CDR3 DNA: TGTGCCATCAGTGAATCGGCAAATGAGCAGTTCTTC. Its protein is CAISESANEQFF. V usage is TRBV10-3 and J usage is TRBJ2-1; D not resolved. Germline V gene sequence: CDR1 ENHRY, CDR2 SYGVKD. The CDR3 has 12 amino acids. Trimming removed 3 bases from V and 7 bases from J, with 7 bases in between.

J is TRBJ2-5 and V is TRBV5-4; 8 bases match TRBD2. There are 13 residues in the CDR3. Germline values: CDR1 SGHNT, CDR2 YYREEE (reference sequence). J gave up 5 bases and V 2 bases, and 2 bases lay outside the gene matches. The CDR3 DNA is TGTGCCAGCAGCTTCCCTAGCGGGGAGACCCAGTACTTC. Amino acid sequence: CASSFPSGETQYF.